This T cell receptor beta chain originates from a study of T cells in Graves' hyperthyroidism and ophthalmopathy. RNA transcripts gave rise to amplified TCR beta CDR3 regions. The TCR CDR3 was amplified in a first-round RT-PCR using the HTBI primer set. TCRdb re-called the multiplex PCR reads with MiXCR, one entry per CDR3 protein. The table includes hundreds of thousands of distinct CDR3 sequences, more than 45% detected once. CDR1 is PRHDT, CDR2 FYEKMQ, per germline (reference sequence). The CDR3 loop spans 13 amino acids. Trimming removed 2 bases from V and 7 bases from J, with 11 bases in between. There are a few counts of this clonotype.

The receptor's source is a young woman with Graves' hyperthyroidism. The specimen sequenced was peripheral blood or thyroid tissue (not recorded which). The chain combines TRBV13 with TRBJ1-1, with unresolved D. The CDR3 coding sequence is TGTGCCAGCAGCTTATCGGGATTCATTGAAGCTTTCTTT. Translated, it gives CASSLSGFIEAFF.